This is a list of T cell receptor beta chains from one sample in a study of cytomegalovirus exposure and HLA in healthy donors. TCRdb keeps only in-frame clones here, not all; method: immunoSEQ multiplex PCR. The table has 98,000 or so clones, 95% seen once. The material sequenced was PBMCs. These receptors came from a woman aged 18 to 35 in good health and CMV-seronegative. Each CDR3 is given with its conserved first and last residue. D genes are given only for firm matches. Clone size is shown for a subset of rows, as once, few, many or a class of expanded clone.

NA | NA | TRBJ1-1 | TRBV19 | TGTGCCACGAACCAGGGCAACACTGAAGCTTTCTTT | CATNQGNTEAFF
once | NA | TRBJ2-1 | TRBV19 | TGTGCCAGTAGTAACTCAGGGTTTCGGCAGTTCTTC | CASSNSGFRQFF
NA | TRBD2 | TRBJ2-1 | TRBV7-2 | TGTGCCAGCAGCTTTTTGGGCGGGGGAGGCGTGGAGCAGTTCTTC | CASSFLGGGGVEQFF
few | TRBD1 | TRBJ2-6 | TRBV2 | TGTGCCAGCAGCCTACCCCGGGACAGGGGGTCTTCAGGGGCCAACGTCCTGACTTTC | CASSLPRDRGSSGANVLTF
NA | TRBD1 | TRBJ1-6 | TRBV11-1 | TGTGCCAGCAGCTCCCGGGACAGTCGGAGTAATTCACCCCTCCACTTT | CASSSRDSRSNSPLHF
NA | TRBD1 | TRBJ1-4 | TRBV9 | TGTGCCAGCAGCGCCCACAGGGGGGAAGGAACTAATGAAAAACTGTTTTTT | CASSAHRGEGTNEKLFF
NA | TRBD2 | TRBJ2-7 | TRBV5-1 | TGCGCCAGCAGCTTGGTTGCCGCGGGGGGATACGAGCAGTACTTC | CASSLVAAGGYEQYF
NA | NA | TRBJ2-7 | TRBV5-4 | TGTGCCAGCAGCTTTGGCAGTAAGTCCTACGAGCAGTACTTC | CASSFGSKSYEQYF
NA | TRBD1 | TRBJ1-2 | TRBV25-1 | TGTGCCAGCAGACAGGGGGTAGGCTACACCTTC | CASRQGVGYTF
NA | NA | TRBJ2-5 | TRBV27 | TGTGCCAGCAGCCCCCTCGGGGACCAAGAGACCCAGTACTTC | CASSPLGDQETQYF
once | TRBD2 | TRBJ2-2 | TRBV7-9 | TGTGCCAGCAGCTTGGGACTAGCGGGGGCCACCGGGGAGCTGTTTTTT | CASSLGLAGATGELFF
NA | NA | TRBJ1-6 | TRBV28 | TGTGCCAGCATTGAGGCCAGAGGTATGGCTTCACCCCTCCACTTT | CASIEARGMASPLHF
NA | NA | TRBJ1-3 | TRBV4-3 | TGCGCCAGCAGCCAAGATCGGGGGGCCCCTGGAAACACCATATATTTT | CASSQDRGAPGNTIYF
NA | TRBD1 | TRBJ2-2 | TRBV4-1 | TGCGCCAGCAGCCAAGGGGGACAGGGATACACCGGGGAGCTGTTTTTT | CASSQGGQGYTGELFF
once | NA | TRBJ1-4 | TRBV4-1 | TGCGCCAGCAAGAGACCGGGGGGGAGTGAAAAACTGTTTTTT | CASKRPGGSEKLFF
NA | TRBD2 | TRBJ2-1 | TRBV7-9 | TGTGCCAGCAGCAGACTAGCGGGGGGTTACAATGAGCAGTTCTTC | CASSRLAGGYNEQFF
NA | TRBD2 | TRBJ2-3 | TRBV19 | TGTGCCAGTAGTATAGAGAGCGGGGACGCAGATACGCAGTATTTT | CASSIESGDADTQYF
NA | TRBD2 | TRBJ2-1 | TRBV7-9 | TGTGCCAGCAGCTTGTCTAGCGGGGGGCAATCAGACAATGAGCAGTTCTTC | CASSLSSGGQSDNEQFF
NA | NA | TRBJ1-2 | TRBV28 | TGTGCCAGCAACAAACGCGGGGTTGGGAGTAACTATGGCTACACCTTC | CASNKRGVGSNYGYTF
NA | TRBD1 | TRBJ1-2 | TRBV5-1 | TGCGCCAGCAGCGCTGGGACAGGAAACTATGGCTACACCTTC | CASSAGTGNYGYTF
NA | NA | TRBJ1-1 | TRBV9 | TGTGCCAGCAGCCCAGACAGGATGAACACTGAAGCTTTCTTT | CASSPDRMNTEAFF
NA | NA | TRBJ2-2 | TRBV7-2 | TGTGCCAGCAGCTCGGACTGGGGGGAGCTGTTTTTT | CASSSDWGELFF
NA | NA | TRBJ1-6 | TRBV5-1 | TGCGCCAGCAGCCACGACGGAGCCTACCATGATAATTCACCCCTCCACTTT | CASSHDGAYHDNSPLHF
NA | NA | TRBJ2-3 | TRBV7-2 | TGTGCCAGCAGGACATCCATGAGCACAGATACGCAGTATTTT | CASRTSMSTDTQYF
NA | TRBD2 | TRBJ2-1 | TRBV7-9 | TGTGCCAGCAACCTTCCGGGACTAGCGGGGGGGCCGTTTATCAATGAGCAGTTCTTC | CASNLPGLAGGPFINEQFF
NA | NA | TRBJ2-7 | TRBV28 | TGTGCCAGCAGTTTAGGCAGGAACGACGAGCAGTACTTC | CASSLGRNDEQYF
NA | TRBD1 | TRBJ1-1 | TRBV6-5 | TGTGCCAGCAGTTACATGCCAGGGGGCACTGAAGCTTTCTTT | CASSYMPGGTEAFF
NA | NA | TRBJ2-1 | TRBV6-5 | TGTGCCAGCAGTTACACTAAAGCAGATGCGCAGTTCTTC | CASSYTKADAQFF
NA | TRBD2 | TRBJ2-1 | TRBV6-5 | TGTGCCAGCAGTTACTCGATTTTGGGAGGGCGGCAGTTCTTC | CASSYSILGGRQFF
NA | TRBD1 | TRBJ1-3 | TRBV2 | TGTGCCAGCAGTGAAGCGCTTCGGCGTTCGAAGGACAGGCGAGATGTAGACTTT | CASSEALRRSKDRRDVDF
NA | NA | TRBJ2-3 | TRBV27 | TGTGCCAGCAGAGGACAGTCCCCAGATACGCAGTATTTT | CASRGQSPDTQYF
NA | NA | TRBJ1-2 | TRBV5-8 | TGTGCCAGCAGCTTGTCTGGAAGGGAGGTCTATGGCTACACCTTC | CASSLSGREVYGYTF
once | NA | TRBJ2-5 | TRBV10-3 | TGTGCCATCAGTGCACAAGAGACCCAGTACTTC | CAISAQETQYF
NA | NA | TRBJ1-6 | TRBV30 | TGTGCCTGGAGTCCGGGGGGGGCACCCCTCCACTTT | CAWSPGGAPLHF
once | TRBD1 | TRBJ1-5 | TRBV18 | TGTGCCAGCTCACCCCCGGACAGGGGAACTGTAAAGCCCCAGCATTTT | CASSPPDRGTVKPQHF
NA | TRBD1 | TRBJ2-5 | TRBV5-1 | TGCGCCAGCAGCTTAGGGACAGGGGATGAGACCCAGTACTTC | CASSLGTGDETQYF
NA | TRBD2 | TRBJ2-7 | TRBV5-1 | TGCGCCAGCACCTCGACTAGCGGGGGGCCCCACGAGCAGTACTTC | CASTSTSGGPHEQYF
NA | TRBD1 | TRBJ1-2 | TRBV18 | TGTGCCAGCTCACCCACAGGGGAGGCTAACTATGGCTACACCTTC | CASSPTGEANYGYTF
NA | NA | TRBJ2-5 | TRBV7-9 | TGTGCCAGCAGCTCTAAAAAGAAAACAGTGGAGACCCAGTACTTC | CASSSKKKTVETQYF
NA | NA | TRBJ2-1 | TRBV18 | TGTGCCAGCTCACCACTTCCAGGCCAACAAAATGAGCAGTTCTTC | CASSPLPGQQNEQFF
NA | NA | TRBJ1-2 | TRBV4-3 | TGCGCCAGCAGCCCATCCGAAAGGGAGTACTATGGCTACACCTTC | CASSPSEREYYGYTF
NA | TRBD1 | TRBJ2-2 | TRBV6-6 | TGTGCCAGCAGTTCCCTTCGGGACAGGGTCACCGGGGAGCTGTTTTTT | CASSSLRDRVTGELFF
NA | TRBD1 | TRBJ2-3 | TRBV18 | TGTGCCAGCTCACCCTGGACAGGGGGTAGAACAGATACGCAGTATTTT | CASSPWTGGRTDTQYF
NA | NA | TRBJ2-1 | TRBV5-6 | TGTGCCAGCAGCTTCCGGCAGGGCTCCTACAATGAGCAGTTCTTC | CASSFRQGSYNEQFF
NA | TRBD2 | TRBJ2-2 | TRBV28 | TGTGCCAGCAGTTTAAGTCTTTCGACTAGCGGGGATAAGAACACCGGGGAGCTGTTTTTT | CASSLSLSTSGDKNTGELFF